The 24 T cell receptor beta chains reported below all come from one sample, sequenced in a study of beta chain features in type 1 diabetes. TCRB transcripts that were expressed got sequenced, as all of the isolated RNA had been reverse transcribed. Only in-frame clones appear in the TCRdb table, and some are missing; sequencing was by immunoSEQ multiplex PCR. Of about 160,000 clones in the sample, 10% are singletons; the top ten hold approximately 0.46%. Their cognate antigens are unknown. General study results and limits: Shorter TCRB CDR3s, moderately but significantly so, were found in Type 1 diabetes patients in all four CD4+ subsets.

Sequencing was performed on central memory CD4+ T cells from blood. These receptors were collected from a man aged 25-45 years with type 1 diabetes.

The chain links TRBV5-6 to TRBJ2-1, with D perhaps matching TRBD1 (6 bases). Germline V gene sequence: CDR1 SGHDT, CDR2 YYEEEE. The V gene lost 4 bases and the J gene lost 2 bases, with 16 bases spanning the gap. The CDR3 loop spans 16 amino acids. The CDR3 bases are TGTGCCAGCAGCCCTGGGGGCCCGATGACCTACAATGAGCAGTTCTTC. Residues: CASSPGGPMTYNEQFF.

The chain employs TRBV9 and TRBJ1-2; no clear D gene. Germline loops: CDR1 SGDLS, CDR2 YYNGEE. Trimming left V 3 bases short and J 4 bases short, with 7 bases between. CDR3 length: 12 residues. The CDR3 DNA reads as TGTGCCAGCAGCGGAGACTTCTATGGCTACACCTTC. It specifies CASSGDFYGYTF.

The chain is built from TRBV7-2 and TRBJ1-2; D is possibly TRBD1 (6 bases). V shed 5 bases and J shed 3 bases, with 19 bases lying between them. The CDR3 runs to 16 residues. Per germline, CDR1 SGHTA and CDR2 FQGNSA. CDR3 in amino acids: CASSTRRGGNHYGYTF. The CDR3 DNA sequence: TGTGCCAGCAGCACTCGGAGGGGGGGAAATCACTATGGCTACACCTTC.

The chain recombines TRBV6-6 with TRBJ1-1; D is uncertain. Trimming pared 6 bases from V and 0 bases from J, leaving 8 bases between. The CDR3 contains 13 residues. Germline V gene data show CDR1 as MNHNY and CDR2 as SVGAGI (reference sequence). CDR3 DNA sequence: TGTGCCAGCAGCTCGCACATGAACACTGAAGCTTTCTTT. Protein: CASSSHMNTEAFF.

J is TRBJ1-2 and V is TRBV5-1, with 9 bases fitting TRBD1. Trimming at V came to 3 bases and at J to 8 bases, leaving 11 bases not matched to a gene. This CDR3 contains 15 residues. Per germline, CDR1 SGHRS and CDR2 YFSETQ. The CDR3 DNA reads TGCGCCAGCAGCTGGACAGGGGATATGGCCCCAGGCTACACCTTC. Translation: CASSWTGDMAPGYTF. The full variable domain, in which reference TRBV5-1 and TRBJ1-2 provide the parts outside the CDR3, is KAGVTQTPRYLIKTRGQQVTLSCSPISGHRSVSWYQQTPGQGLQFLFEYFSETQRNKGNFPGRFSGRQFSNSRSEMNVSTLELGDSALYLCASSWTGDMAPGYTFGSGTRLTVV.

The CDR3 DNA follows: TGTGCCACGAAGGACAGGGGTAATCAGCCCCAGCATTTT. Its translation: CATKDRGNQPQHF. The chain carries TRBV19 and TRBJ1-5, with 9 bases lining up with TRBD1. CDR3 size: 13 residues. Trimming removed 10 bases from V and 4 bases from J; junction bases left unmatched: 5. Germline V gene data show CDR1 as LNHDA and CDR2 as SQIVND (reference sequence).

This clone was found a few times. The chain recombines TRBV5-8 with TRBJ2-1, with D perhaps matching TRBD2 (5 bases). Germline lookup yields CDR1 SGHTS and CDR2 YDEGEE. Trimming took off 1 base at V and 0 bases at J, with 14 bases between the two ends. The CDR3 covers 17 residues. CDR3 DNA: TGTGCCAGCAGCTTGATTAGGACTTTAAGCTCCTACAATGAGCAGTTCTTC. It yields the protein CASSLIRTLSSYNEQFF.

CDR3 in DNA: TGTGCCAGCAGTGGGACAGGCGCTGGGCGCACTGAAGCTTTCTTT. It encodes CASSGTGAGRTEAFF. The chain has TRBV6-5 and TRBJ1-1; 8 bases align to TRBD1. Trimming cost V 5 bases and J 4 bases; bases outside gene matches: 9. This CDR3 contains 15 residues. In germline, CDR1 is MNHEY, CDR2 SVGAGI.

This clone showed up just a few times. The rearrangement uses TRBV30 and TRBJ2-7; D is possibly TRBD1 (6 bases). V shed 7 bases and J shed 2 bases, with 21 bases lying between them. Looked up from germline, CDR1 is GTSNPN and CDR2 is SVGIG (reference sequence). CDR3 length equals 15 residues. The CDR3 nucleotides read TGTGCCTCCGGCAATCCCGGGACAAACGCCTACGAGCAGTACTTC. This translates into CASGNPGTNAYEQYF.

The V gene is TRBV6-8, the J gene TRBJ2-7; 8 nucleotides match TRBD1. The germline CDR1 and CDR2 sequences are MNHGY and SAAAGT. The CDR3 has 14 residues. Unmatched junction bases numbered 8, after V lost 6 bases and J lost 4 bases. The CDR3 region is CASSRDRSGYEQYF. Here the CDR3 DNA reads TGTGCCAGCAGCCGGGACAGGTCCGGGTACGAGCAGTACTTC.

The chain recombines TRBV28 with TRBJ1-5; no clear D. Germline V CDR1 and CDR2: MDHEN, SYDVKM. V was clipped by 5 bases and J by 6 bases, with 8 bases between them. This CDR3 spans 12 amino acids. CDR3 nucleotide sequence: TGTGCCAGCAGTCTCGTTTCTCAGCCCCAGCATTTT. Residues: CASSLVSQPQHF.

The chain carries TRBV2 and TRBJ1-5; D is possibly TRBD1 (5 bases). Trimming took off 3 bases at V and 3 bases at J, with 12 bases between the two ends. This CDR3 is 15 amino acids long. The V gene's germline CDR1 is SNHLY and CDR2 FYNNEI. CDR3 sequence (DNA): TGTGCCAGCAGTGAGACCCGACAGAACAATCAGCCCCAGCATTTT. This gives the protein CASSETRQNNQPQHF.

This CDR3 is CASRDLAGGIYNEQFF. CDR3 sequence (DNA): TGCGCCAGCAGGGATCTAGCGGGAGGAATTTACAATGAGCAGTTCTTC. This chain uses TRBV5-1 with TRBJ2-1; TRBD2 matches 11 bases. Germline V gene sequence: CDR1 SGHRS, CDR2 YFSETQ. Losses at the gene ends were 5 bases for V and 4 bases for J; bases not matched to a gene: 8. The CDR3 is made up of 16 amino acids.

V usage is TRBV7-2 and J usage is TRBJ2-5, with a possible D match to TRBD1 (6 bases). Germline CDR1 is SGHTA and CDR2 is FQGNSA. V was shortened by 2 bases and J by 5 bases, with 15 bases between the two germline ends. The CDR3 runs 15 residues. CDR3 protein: CASSLYPGQGETQYF. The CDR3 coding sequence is TGTGCCAGCAGCTTATACCCAGGCCAGGGGGAGACCCAGTACTTC.

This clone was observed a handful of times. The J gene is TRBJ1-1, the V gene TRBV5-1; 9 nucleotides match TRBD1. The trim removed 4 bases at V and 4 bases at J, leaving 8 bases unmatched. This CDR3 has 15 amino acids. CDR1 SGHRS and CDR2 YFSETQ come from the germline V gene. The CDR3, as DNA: TGCGCCAGCAGCGCGGGACAGGGTTTGGGCACTGAAGCTTTCTTT. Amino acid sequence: CASSAGQGLGTEAFF.

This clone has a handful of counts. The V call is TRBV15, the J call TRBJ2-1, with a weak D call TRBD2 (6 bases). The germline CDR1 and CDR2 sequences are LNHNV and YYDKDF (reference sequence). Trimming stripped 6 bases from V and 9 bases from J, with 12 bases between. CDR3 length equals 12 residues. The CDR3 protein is CATSRKEGEQFF. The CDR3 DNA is TGTGCCACCAGTCGGAAGGAGGGTGAGCAGTTCTTC.

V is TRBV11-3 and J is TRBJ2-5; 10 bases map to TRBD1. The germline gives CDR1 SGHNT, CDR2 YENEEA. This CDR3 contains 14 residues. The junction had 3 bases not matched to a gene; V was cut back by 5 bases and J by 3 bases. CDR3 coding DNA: TGTGCCAGCAGCCCGGGACAGGGGAAAGAGACCCAGTACTTC. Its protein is CASSPGQGKETQYF.

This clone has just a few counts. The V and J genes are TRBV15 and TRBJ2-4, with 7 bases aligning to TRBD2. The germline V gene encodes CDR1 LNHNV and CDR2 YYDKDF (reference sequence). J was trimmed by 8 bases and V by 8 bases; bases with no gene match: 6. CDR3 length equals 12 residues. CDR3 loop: CATGGVRDIQYF. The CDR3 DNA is TGTGCCACCGGGGGGGTAAGGGACATTCAGTACTTC.

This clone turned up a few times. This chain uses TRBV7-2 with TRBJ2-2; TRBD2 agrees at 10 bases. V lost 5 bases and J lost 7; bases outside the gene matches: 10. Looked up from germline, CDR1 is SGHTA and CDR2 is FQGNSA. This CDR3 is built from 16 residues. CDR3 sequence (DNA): TGTGCCAGCAGCGTACTAGCGGGATCTTTTGACGGGGAGCTGTTTTTT. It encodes CASSVLAGSFDGELFF.

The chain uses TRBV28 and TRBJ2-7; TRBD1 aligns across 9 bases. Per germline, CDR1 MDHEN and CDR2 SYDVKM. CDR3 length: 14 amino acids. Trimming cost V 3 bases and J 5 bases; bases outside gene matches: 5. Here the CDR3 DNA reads TGTGCCAGCAGTTTCCAGGACAGGGGAAACGAGCAGTACTTC. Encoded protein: CASSFQDRGNEQYF. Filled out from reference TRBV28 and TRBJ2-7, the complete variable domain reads DVKVTQSSRYLVKRTGEKVFLECVQDMDHENMFWYRQDPGLGLRLIYFSYDVKMKEKGDIPEGYSVSREKKERFSLILESASTNQTSMYLCASSFQDRGNEQYFGPGTRLTVT.

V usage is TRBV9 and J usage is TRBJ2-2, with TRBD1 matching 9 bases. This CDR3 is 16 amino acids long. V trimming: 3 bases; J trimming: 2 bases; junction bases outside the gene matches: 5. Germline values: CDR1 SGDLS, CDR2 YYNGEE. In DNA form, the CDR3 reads TGTGCCAGCAGCGCCCAACAGGGGGCAAACACCGGGGAGCTGTTTTTT. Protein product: CASSAQQGANTGELFF.

This CDR3 is CAWSGSGVSQYF. Here the CDR3 DNA reads TGTGCCTGGAGTGGTAGCGGGGTCAGCCAGTATTTT. V gene TRBV30 combines with J gene TRBJ2-3; TRBD2 aligns across 8 bases. CDR3 size: 12 residues. V lost 1 base to trimming and J lost 12 bases; unmatched junction nucleotides: 6. Germline values: CDR1 GTSNPN, CDR2 SVGIG (reference sequence).

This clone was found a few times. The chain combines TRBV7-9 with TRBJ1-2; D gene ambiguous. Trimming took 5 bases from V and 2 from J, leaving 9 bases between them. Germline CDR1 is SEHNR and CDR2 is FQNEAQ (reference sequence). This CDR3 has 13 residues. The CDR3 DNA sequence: TGTGCCAGCAGCCCACTCGCCAACTATGGCTACACCTTC. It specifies CASSPLANYGYTF. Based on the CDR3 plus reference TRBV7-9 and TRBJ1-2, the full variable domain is DTGVSQNPRHKITKRGQNVTFRCDPISEHNRLYWYRQTLGQGPEFLTYFQNEAQLEKSRLLSDRFSAERPKGSFSTLEIQRTEQGDSAMYLCASSPLANYGYTFGSGTRLTVV.

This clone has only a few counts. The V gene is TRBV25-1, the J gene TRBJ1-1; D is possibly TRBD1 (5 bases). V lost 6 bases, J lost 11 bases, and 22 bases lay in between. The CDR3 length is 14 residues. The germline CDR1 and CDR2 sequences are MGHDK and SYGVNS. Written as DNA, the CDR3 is TGTGCCAGCAGCGCAACGGCGGCGGGGGGACTGGCTTTCTTT. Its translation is CASSATAAGGLAFF.